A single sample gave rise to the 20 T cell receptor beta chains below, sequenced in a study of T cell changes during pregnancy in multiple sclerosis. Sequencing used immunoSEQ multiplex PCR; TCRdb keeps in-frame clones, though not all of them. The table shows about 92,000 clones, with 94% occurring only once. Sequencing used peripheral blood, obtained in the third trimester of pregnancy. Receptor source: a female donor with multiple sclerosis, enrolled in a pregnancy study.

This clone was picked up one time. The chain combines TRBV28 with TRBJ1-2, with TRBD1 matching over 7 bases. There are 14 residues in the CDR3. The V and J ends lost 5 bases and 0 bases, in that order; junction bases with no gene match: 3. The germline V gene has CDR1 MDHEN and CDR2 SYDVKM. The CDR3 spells CASSGDRSNYGYTF. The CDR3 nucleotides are TGTGCCAGCAGTGGGGACAGATCTAACTATGGCTACACCTTC.

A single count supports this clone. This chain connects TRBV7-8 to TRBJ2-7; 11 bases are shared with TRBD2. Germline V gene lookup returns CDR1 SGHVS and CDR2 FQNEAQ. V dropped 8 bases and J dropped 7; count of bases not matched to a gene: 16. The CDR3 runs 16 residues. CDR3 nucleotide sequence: TGTGCCAGCTCTAGCGGGAGGTCTCTTTCAGGCATTGAGCAGTACTTC. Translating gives CASSSGRSLSGIEQYF. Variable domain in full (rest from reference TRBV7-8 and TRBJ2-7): GAGVSQSPRYKVAKRGQDVALRCDPISGHVSLFWYQQALGQGPEFLTYFQNEAQLDKSGLPSDRFFAERPEGSVSTLKIQRTQQEDSAVYLCASSSGRSLSGIEQYFGPGTRLTVT.

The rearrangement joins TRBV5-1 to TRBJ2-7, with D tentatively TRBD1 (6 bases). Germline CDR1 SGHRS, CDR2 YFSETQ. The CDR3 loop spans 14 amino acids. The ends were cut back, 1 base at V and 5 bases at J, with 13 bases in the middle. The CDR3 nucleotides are TGCGCCAGCAGCTTGTCACAGGGAACCGACGAGCAGTACTTC. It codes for CASSLSQGTDEQYF.

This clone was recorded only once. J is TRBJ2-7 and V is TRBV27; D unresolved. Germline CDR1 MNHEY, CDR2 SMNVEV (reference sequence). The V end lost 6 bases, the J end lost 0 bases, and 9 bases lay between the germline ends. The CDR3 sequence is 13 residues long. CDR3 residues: CASSPTVSYEQYF. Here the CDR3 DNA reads TGTGCCAGCAGCCCAACAGTCTCCTACGAGCAGTACTTC.

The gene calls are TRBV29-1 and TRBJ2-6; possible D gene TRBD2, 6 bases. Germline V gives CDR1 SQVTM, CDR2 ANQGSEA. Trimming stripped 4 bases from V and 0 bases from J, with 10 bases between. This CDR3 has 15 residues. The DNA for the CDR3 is TGCAGCGTTGGCGGGGACGACTCTGGGGCCAACGTCCTGACTTTC. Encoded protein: CSVGGDDSGANVLTF.

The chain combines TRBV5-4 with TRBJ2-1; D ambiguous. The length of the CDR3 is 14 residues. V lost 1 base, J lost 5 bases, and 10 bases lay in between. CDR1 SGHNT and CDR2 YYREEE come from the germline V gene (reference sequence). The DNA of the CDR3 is TGTGCCAGCAGCTTGCGGTTGATAGACAATGAGCAGTTCTTC. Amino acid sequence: CASSLRLIDNEQFF.

DNA for the CDR3: TGTGCCAGCAGCCTACTTCCGGGACAGGGCCGTGAAAAACTGTTTTTT. It specifies CASSLLPGQGREKLFF. The chain carries TRBV5-5 and TRBJ1-4, with TRBD1 matching over 9 bases. CDR1 is SGHKS, CDR2 YYEKEE, per germline (reference sequence). Losses at the gene ends were 4 bases for V and 7 bases for J; bases not matched to a gene: 11. CDR3 length: 16 residues.

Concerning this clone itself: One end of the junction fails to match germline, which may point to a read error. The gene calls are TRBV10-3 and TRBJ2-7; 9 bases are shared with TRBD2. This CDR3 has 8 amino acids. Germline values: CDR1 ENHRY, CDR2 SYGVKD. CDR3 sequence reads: CAIELAGF. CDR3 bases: TGTGCCATCGAACTAGCGGGTTTC.

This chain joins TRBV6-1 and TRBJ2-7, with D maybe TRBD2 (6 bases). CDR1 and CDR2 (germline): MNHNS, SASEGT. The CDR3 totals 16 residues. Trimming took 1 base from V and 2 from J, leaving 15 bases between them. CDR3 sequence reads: CASSEVYDGGTYEQYF. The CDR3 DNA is TGTGCCAGCAGTGAAGTTTATGATGGGGGGACCTACGAGCAGTACTTC.

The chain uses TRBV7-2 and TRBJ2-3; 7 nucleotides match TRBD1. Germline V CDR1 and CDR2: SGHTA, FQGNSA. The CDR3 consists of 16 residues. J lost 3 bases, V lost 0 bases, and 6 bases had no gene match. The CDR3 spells CASSLATGWGTDTQYF. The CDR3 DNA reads TGTGCCAGCAGCTTAGCGACAGGGTGGGGGACAGATACGCAGTATTTT.

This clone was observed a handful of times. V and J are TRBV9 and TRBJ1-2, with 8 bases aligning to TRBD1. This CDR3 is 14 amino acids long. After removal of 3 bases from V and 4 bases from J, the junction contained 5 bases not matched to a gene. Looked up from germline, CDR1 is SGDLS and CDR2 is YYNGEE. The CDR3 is CASSADRGFYGYTF. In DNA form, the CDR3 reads TGTGCCAGCAGCGCCGACAGGGGATTCTATGGCTACACCTTC.

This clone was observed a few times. CDR3 region: CASSLSRGGRNEQFF. In DNA, the CDR3 is TGTGCCAGCAGTTTATCGAGAGGAGGGCGTAATGAGCAGTTCTTC. This chain connects TRBV27 to TRBJ2-1; a weak D match, TRBD2 (6 bases). V lost 0 bases, J lost 7 bases, and 13 bases lay in between. The CDR3 spans 15 residues. CDR1 and CDR2 from the germline V gene are MNHEY and SMNVEV (reference sequence).

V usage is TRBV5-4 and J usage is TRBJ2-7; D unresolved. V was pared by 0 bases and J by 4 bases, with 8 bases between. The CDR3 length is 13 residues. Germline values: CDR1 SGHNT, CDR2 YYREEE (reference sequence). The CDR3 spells CASSLGLLYEQYF. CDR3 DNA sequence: TGTGCCAGCAGCTTGGGACTGCTTTACGAGCAGTACTTC.

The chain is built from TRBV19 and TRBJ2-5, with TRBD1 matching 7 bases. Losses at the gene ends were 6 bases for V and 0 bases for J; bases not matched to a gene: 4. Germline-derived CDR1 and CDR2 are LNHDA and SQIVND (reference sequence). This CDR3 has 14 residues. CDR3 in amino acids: CASSTGTDQETQYF. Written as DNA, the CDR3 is TGTGCCAGTAGCACCGGGACAGACCAAGAGACCCAGTACTTC. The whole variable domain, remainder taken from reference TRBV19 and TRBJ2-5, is DGGITQSPKYLFRKEGQNVTLSCEQNLNHDAMYWYRQDPGQGLRLIYYSQIVNDFQKGDIAEGYSVSREKKESFPLTVTSAQKNPTAFYLCASSTGTDQETQYFGPGTRLLVL.

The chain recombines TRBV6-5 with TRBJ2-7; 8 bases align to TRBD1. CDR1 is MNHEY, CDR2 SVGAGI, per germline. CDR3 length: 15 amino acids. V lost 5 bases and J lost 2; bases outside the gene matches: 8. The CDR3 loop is CASSPGQGWAYEQYF. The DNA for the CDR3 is TGTGCCAGCAGTCCCGGACAGGGATGGGCCTACGAGCAGTACTTC.

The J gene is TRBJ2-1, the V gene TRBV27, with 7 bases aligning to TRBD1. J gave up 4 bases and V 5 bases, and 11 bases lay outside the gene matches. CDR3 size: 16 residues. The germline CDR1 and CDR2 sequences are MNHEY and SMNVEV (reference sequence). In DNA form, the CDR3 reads TGTGCCAGCAGTATCCGTCCGGGACAGATTTACAATGAGCAGTTCTTC. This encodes CASSIRPGQIYNEQFF.

The CDR3 here is CASSFTNTGELFF. CDR3 sequence (DNA): TGTGCCAGCAGTTTCACAAACACCGGGGAGCTGTTTTTT. The V and J genes are TRBV28 and TRBJ2-2; no clear D gene. The CDR3 contains 13 residues. CDR1 and CDR2 (germline): MDHEN, SYDVKM. Between the trimmed V and J ends, which lost 3 bases and 2 bases, there was a span of 4 bases.

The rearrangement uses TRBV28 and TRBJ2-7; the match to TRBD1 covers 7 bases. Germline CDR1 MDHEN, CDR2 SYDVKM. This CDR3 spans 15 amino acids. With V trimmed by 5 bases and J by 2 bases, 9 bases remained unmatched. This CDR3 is CASSKVLGTAYEQYF. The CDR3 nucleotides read TGTGCCAGCAGTAAAGTCCTCGGGACAGCCTACGAGCAGTACTTC.

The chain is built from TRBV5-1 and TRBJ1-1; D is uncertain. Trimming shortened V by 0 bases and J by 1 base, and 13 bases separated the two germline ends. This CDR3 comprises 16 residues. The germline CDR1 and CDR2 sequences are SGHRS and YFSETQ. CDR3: CASSLGRVGQNTEAFF. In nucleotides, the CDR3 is TGCGCCAGCAGCTTGGGGAGGGTGGGCCAGAACACTGAAGCTTTCTTT.

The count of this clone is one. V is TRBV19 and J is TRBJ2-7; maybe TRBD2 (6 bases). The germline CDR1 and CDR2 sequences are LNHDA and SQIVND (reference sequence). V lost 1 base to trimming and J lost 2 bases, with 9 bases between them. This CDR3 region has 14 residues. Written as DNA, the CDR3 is TGTGCCAGTAGTATAGCGGGAGCGACCTACGAGCAGTACTTC. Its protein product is CASSIAGATYEQYF. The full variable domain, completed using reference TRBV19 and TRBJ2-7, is DGGITQSPKYLFRKEGQNVTLSCEQNLNHDAMYWYRQDPGQGLRLIYYSQIVNDFQKGDIAEGYSVSREKKESFPLTVTSAQKNPTAFYLCASSIAGATYEQYFGPGTRLTVT.